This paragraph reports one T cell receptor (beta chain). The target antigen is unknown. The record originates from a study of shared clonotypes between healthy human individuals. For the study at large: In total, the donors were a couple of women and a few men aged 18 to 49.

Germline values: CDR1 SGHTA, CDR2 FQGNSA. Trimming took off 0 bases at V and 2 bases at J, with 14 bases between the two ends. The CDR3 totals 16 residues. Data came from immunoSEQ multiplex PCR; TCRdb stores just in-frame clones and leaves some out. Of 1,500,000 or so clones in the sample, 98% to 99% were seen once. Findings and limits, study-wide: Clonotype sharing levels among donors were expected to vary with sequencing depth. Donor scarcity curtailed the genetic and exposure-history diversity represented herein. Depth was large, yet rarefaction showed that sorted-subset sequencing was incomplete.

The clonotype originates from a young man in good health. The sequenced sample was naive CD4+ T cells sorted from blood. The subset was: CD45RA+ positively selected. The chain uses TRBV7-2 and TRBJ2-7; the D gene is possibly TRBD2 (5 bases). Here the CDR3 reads CASSLAYSLAAYEQYF. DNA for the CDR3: TGTGCCAGCAGCTTAGCCTACAGCCTAGCCGCCTACGAGCAGTACTTC.